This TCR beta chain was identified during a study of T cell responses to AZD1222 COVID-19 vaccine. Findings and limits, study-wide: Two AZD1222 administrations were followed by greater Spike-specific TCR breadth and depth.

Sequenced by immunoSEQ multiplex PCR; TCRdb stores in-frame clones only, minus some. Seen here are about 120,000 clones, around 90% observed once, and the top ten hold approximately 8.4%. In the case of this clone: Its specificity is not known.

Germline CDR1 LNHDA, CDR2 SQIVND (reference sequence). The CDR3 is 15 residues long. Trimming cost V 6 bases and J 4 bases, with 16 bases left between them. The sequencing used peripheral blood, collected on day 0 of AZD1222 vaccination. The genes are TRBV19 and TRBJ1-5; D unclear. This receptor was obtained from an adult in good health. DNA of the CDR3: TGTGCCAGTAGGACCGGCACCTTGGGAAATCAGCCCCAGCATTTT. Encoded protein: CASRTGTLGNQPQHF.